This T cell receptor beta chain appears in the sequencing data of a study of blood T cell repertoires in COVID-19. V was clipped by 6 bases and J by 1 base; unmatched bases: 2. Germline assignment: CDR1 LGHNA and CDR2 YNFKEQ. CDR3 size: 14 residues. Generated by immunoSEQ multiplex PCR, the TCRdb table keeps only in-frame clones and is missing some. This sample carries some 200,000 clones, roughly 91% of them seen once, and the ten largest clones take approximately 7.3%. The specimen sequenced was PBMCs or T cells enriched from blood (not recorded which). This rearrangement joins TRBV4-2 to TRBJ2-7; 11 positions match TRBD1. The sequence derives from a man aged 25 to 45 in a cohort exposed to, infected with or recovered from COVID-19 (not recorded which). Here the CDR3 DNA reads TGTGCCAGCAGAGGGACAGGGGGGTCCTACGAGCAGTACTTC. Its protein is CASRGTGGSYEQYF.